These T cell receptor beta chains were read from a single sample in a study of OX40 agonist ivuxolimab in advanced cancers. Assay used: immunoSEQ multiplex PCR; TCRdb lists only in-frame clones, some missing. Here the sample spans tens of thousands of clones, about 90% being singletons. Sample: CD4+ or CD8+ T cells sorted from blood, taken in a trial of the OX40 agonist ivuxolimab. These receptors all stem from an adult with an advanced solid tumor such as melanoma, head and neck, liver or kidney cancer. The CDR3 runs from the conserved cysteine through the conserved F or W. D genes are given only for firm matches. Clone size appears in some rows only: once, few, many, or a class for an expanded clone.

clone size	D gene	V gene	J gene	CDR3 protein	CDR3 DNA
once	-	TRBV27	TRBJ1-1	CASSIGKNTEAFF	TGTGCCAGCAGTATAGGGAAGAACACTGAAGCTTTCTTT
-	-	TRBV27	TRBJ1-1	CASGEGVTEAFF	TGTGCCAGCGGGGAGGGGGTGACTGAAGCTTTCTTT
-	-	TRBV5-6	TRBJ2-3	CASSDASASDTQYF	TGTGCCAGCAGCGACGCTTCGGCCTCCGATACGCAGTATTTT
-	-	TRBV15	TRBJ2-1	CATSRDYWGNEQFF	TGTGCCACCAGCAGAGACTACTGGGGCAATGAGCAGTTCTTC
-	-	TRBV4-2	TRBJ2-7	CASSQEPGAYEQYF	TGTGCCAGCAGCCAAGAACCCGGAGCTTACGAGCAGTACTTC
-	TRBD2	TRBV29-1	TRBJ2-3	CSVEGRAGGASTDTQYF	TGCAGCGTCGAGGGGAGGGCGGGGGGCGCTAGCACAGATACGCAGTATTTT
few	TRBD1	TRBV10-1	TRBJ1-1	CASRDRTGRTEAFF	TGCGCCAGCAGGGATCGGACAGGGAGAACTGAAGCTTTCTTT
-	-	TRBV15	TRBJ2-3	CATSPGDSTDTQYF	TGTGCCACCAGCCCTGGGGACAGCACAGATACGCAGTATTTT
-	-	TRBV11-2	TRBJ2-7	CASSPPGYEQYF	TGTGCCAGCAGCCCTCCGGGGTACGAGCAGTACTTC
-	-	TRBV19	TRBJ2-7	CASRTSAGADEQYF	TGTGCCAGTAGAACCTCTGCCGGGGCAGACGAGCAGTACTTC
-	-	TRBV5-4	TRBJ2-7	CASSLTGTHEQYF	TGTGCCAGCAGCTTGACAGGGACCCACGAGCAGTACTTC
-	-	TRBV2	TRBJ1-4	CASSAATDVKLFF	TGTGCCAGCAGTGCCGCGACCGATGTAAAACTGTTTTTT
-	TRBD1	TRBV2	TRBJ2-1	CASRGQGGYNEQFF	TGTGCCAGCAGGGGACAGGGTGGCTACAATGAGCAGTTCTTC
-	-	TRBV7-9	TRBJ2-3	CASSAPLGTDTQYF	TGTGCCAGCAGCGCGCCCCTTGGCACAGATACGCAGTATTTT
-	TRBD1	TRBV5-6	TRBJ1-1	CASSPRDSILDTEAFF	TGTGCCAGCAGCCCTCGGGACAGTATTTTGGACACTGAAGCTTTCTTT
-	TRBD1	TRBV7-7	TRBJ2-7	CASSFTGAGEQYF	TGTGCCAGCAGTTTCACAGGGGCCGGCGAGCAGTACTTC
-	-	TRBV7-9	TRBJ2-7	CASSPPGQGSSYEQYF	TGTGCCAGCAGCCCTCCAGGGCAGGGGAGCTCCTACGAGCAGTACTTC
-	-	TRBV28	TRBJ2-7	CASSFSSWGEQYF	TGTGCCAGCAGTTTCTCATCTTGGGGCGAGCAGTACTTC
-	TRBD1	TRBV6-1	TRBJ2-7	CASSEAGQGVYEQYF	TGTGCCAGCAGTGAAGCGGGACAGGGAGTATACGAGCAGTACTTC
-	-	TRBV27	TRBJ1-6	CATGPGPNSPLHF	TGTGCCACCGGCCCCGGCCCGAATTCACCCCTCCACTTT
medium-sized	TRBD1	TRBV5-1	TRBJ2-3	CATKGQLSTDTQYF	TGCGCCACTAAGGGACAGTTAAGCACAGATACGCAGTATTTT
-	-	TRBV4-1	TRBJ2-4	CASSQFTGGDLNIQYF	TGCGCCAGCAGCCAATTCACAGGGGGGGATCTAAACATTCAGTACTTC
-	-	TRBV11-2	TRBJ2-1	CASSLGGRDEQFF	TGTGCCAGCAGCTTAGGTGGTAGGGATGAGCAGTTCTTC
-	-	TRBV7-2	TRBJ2-7	CASSLDRPAWYEQYF	TGTGCCAGCAGCTTAGACCGCCCAGCCTGGTACGAGCAGTACTTC
once	-	TRBV11-2	TRBJ2-5	CASSLVMGETQYF	TGTGCCAGCAGCTTAGTTATGGGGGAGACCCAGTACTTC
once	-	TRBV25-1	TRBJ2-2	CASSEYRAGRGTGELFF	TGTGCCAGCAGTGAATATCGGGCAGGGCGTGGCACCGGGGAGCTGTTTTTT
-	TRBD1	TRBV6-1	TRBJ1-2	CASSGRQGGGYGYTF	TGTGCCAGCAGTGGAAGACAGGGAGGAGGCTATGGCTACACCTTC
-	-	TRBV11-3	TRBJ1-1	CASSLGLETEAFF	TGTGCCAGCAGCTTAGGTTTGGAAACTGAAGCTTTCTTT
-	-	TRBV10-1	TRBJ2-1	CATPRPGTADSYNEQFF	TGCGCCACCCCCCGGCCCGGGACGGCCGACTCCTACAATGAGCAGTTCTTC
-	-	TRBV27	TRBJ2-3	CASRKETSTDTQYF	TGTGCCAGCAGAAAGGAGACTAGCACAGATACGCAGTATTTT
-	-	TRBV5-6	TRBJ2-1	CASSLGHEAYNEQFF	TGTGCCAGCAGCTTGGGGCACGAGGCCTACAATGAGCAGTTCTTC
-	-	TRBV27	TRBJ1-2	CASSLGGANYGYTF	TGTGCCAGCAGCCTAGGGGGGGCCAACTATGGCTACACCTTC
-	-	TRBV10-2	TRBJ2-7	CASREGREQYF	TGCGCCAGCAGAGAGGGGCGCGAGCAGTACTTC
-	TRBD1	TRBV28	TRBJ2-2	CASSGDRVNTGELFF	TGTGCCAGCAGCGGGGACAGGGTGAACACCGGGGAGCTGTTTTTT
-	-	TRBV29-1	TRBJ2-3	CSVMGGAGTDTQYF	TGCAGCGTCATGGGGGGGGCCGGCACAGATACGCAGTATTTT
-	-	TRBV7-9	TRBJ2-7	CASSLPAYEQYF	TGTGCCAGCAGCTTACCCGCCTACGAGCAGTACTTC
-	-	TRBV6-1	TRBJ2-7	CASSEYRVTLYEQYF	TGTGCCAGCAGTGAATACAGGGTCACTTTGTACGAGCAGTACTTC
-	-	TRBV28	TRBJ1-5	CASSLSQDNQPQHF	TGTGCCAGCAGTTTGTCGCAGGACAATCAGCCCCAGCATTTT
-	-	TRBV19	TRBJ1-5	CASSIDLQPQHF	TGTGCCAGTAGTATAGATCTTCAGCCCCAGCATTTT
-	TRBD2	TRBV6-6	TRBJ2-5	CASSTPRAGGQETQYF	TGTGCCAGCAGTACGCCCCGAGCGGGGGGCCAAGAGACCCAGTACTTC
-	-	TRBV6-5	TRBJ1-1	CASQLNMNTEAFF	TGTGCCAGTCAACTTAATATGAACACTGAAGCTTTCTTT
-	-	TRBV5-8	TRBJ2-7	CASSLTDYEQYF	TGTGCCAGCAGTTTGACAGATTACGAGCAGTACTTC
-	TRBD1	TRBV5-1	TRBJ2-7	CASSIGQGGYEQYF	TGCGCCAGCAGCATCGGACAGGGAGGCTACGAGCAGTACTTC
-	TRBD1	TRBV27	TRBJ1-6	CASRTGLDNSPLHF	TGTGCCAGCAGGACAGGGTTAGATAATTCACCCCTCCACTTT
-	-	TRBV7-6	TRBJ2-2	CASSQGSGNTGELFF	TGTGCCAGCAGCCAGGGCTCTGGAAACACCGGGGAGCTGTTTTTT
-	-	TRBV27	TRBJ2-3	CASSLGSDTQYF	TGTGCCAGCAGTTTAGGGTCCGATACGCAGTATTTT
-	-	TRBV12-5	TRBJ2-1	CASGLETRHEQFF	TGTGCTAGTGGTTTGGAAACTAGGCATGAGCAGTTCTTC
-	TRBD2	TRBV2	TRBJ2-3	CASSERLAGSTDTQYF	TGTGCCAGCAGTGAAAGACTAGCGGGGAGCACAGATACGCAGTATTTT
-	-	TRBV27	TRBJ2-3	CASSPLLDTQYF	TGTGCCAGCAGTCCCTTGCTGGATACGCAGTATTTT
-	-	TRBV7-6	TRBJ2-1	CASAGADNEQFF	TGTGCCAGCGCGGGGGCGGACAATGAGCAGTTCTTC
-	-	TRBV5-1	TRBJ2-7	CASSLNPGVRGQYF	TGCGCCAGCAGCTTGAACCCAGGGGTCAGGGGGCAGTACTTC
-	TRBD2	TRBV13	TRBJ2-7	CASSRTSPMGEQYF	TGTGCCAGCAGCCGGACTAGCCCCATGGGGGAGCAGTACTTC
-	-	TRBV10-3	TRBJ1-2	CASSAGDPMSYTF	TGTGCCAGCAGTGCAGGAGACCCAATGAGCTACACCTTC
-	TRBD2	TRBV27	TRBJ2-1	CASSFLAGGPPGNEQFF	TGTGCCAGCAGTTTTTTAGCGGGGGGTCCTCCGGGCAATGAGCAGTTCTTC